Listed below are T cell receptor beta chains from one sample, sequenced in a study of shared clonotypes between healthy human individuals. This table comes from immunoSEQ multiplex PCR, and its TCRdb copy is limited to in-frame clones, with some not included. The data hold about 2.1 million clones, with just under 95% observed a single time. Sequences were obtained from naive CD8+ T cells from PBMCs. These receptor sequences come from a man between 18 and 29 years old in good health. Some clones in this sample may be carry-over from other donors' samples. Each CDR3 is given with its conserved first and last residue. Each record gives: clone size, V gene, J gene, CDR3 protein. The size entry is marked missing in some rows and otherwise reads once, few, many or a size class.

clone_size: .
v_call: TRBV10-3
j_call: TRBJ1-1
cdr3_aa: CATGRGTVNTEAFF

clone_size: .
v_call: TRBV7-2
j_call: TRBJ1-2
cdr3_aa: CASSPDRVPNYGYTF

clone_size: .
v_call: TRBV28
j_call: TRBJ2-5
cdr3_aa: CASSPVILRAQTQYF

clone_size: once
v_call: TRBV7-9
j_call: TRBJ2-1
cdr3_aa: CASSPPLAVINEQFF

clone_size: .
v_call: TRBV11-3
j_call: TRBJ2-3
cdr3_aa: CASSLALRGDTQYF

clone_size: .
v_call: TRBV13
j_call: TRBJ1-2
cdr3_aa: CASSQNPGEDGYTF

clone_size: .
v_call: TRBV30
j_call: TRBJ1-2
cdr3_aa: CALDGKPWGYTF

clone_size: .
v_call: TRBV28
j_call: TRBJ2-2
cdr3_aa: CASSPGLNTGELFF

clone_size: .
v_call: TRBV5-4
j_call: TRBJ2-1
cdr3_aa: CASSPIAGTYNEQFF

clone_size: once
v_call: TRBV11-2
j_call: TRBJ1-3
cdr3_aa: CASSSRTEVSGNTIYF

clone_size: .
v_call: TRBV29-1
j_call: TRBJ2-7
cdr3_aa: CSARTSSYEQYF

clone_size: .
v_call: TRBV21-1
j_call: TRBJ1-1
cdr3_aa: CASSSDSENTEAFF

clone_size: .
v_call: TRBV10-2
j_call: TRBJ2-3
cdr3_aa: CASRLAGQSLSTDTQYF

clone_size: .
v_call: TRBV5-1
j_call: TRBJ2-2
cdr3_aa: CASSWGLANTGELFF

clone_size: .
v_call: TRBV11-2
j_call: TRBJ2-7
cdr3_aa: CASSPRDGTYEQYF

clone_size: few
v_call: TRBV27
j_call: TRBJ1-2
cdr3_aa: CASSPGTGYGYTF

clone_size: .
v_call: TRBV29-1
j_call: TRBJ1-1
cdr3_aa: CSVAVTANTEAFF

clone_size: .
v_call: TRBV15
j_call: TRBJ2-1
cdr3_aa: CATSRAPGPYNEQFF

clone_size: once
v_call: TRBV4-3
j_call: TRBJ2-7
cdr3_aa: CASSQDEPGPPDQQYF

clone_size: .
v_call: TRBV30
j_call: TRBJ1-2
cdr3_aa: CAWSVAPPQGEGGYTF

clone_size: .
v_call: TRBV9
j_call: TRBJ1-1
cdr3_aa: CASSPGGSEAFF

clone_size: .
v_call: TRBV5-6
j_call: TRBJ1-5
cdr3_aa: CASSLSGRGNQPQHF

clone_size: .
v_call: TRBV2
j_call: TRBJ1-5
cdr3_aa: CASNDGYQPQHF

clone_size: .
v_call: TRBV7-9
j_call: TRBJ2-5
cdr3_aa: CASQAGGETQYF

clone_size: .
v_call: TRBV10-2
j_call: TRBJ1-1
cdr3_aa: CASSEWDSPLTDTEAFF

clone_size: .
v_call: TRBV18
j_call: TRBJ1-1
cdr3_aa: CASDGALNTEAFF

clone_size: once
v_call: TRBV6-1
j_call: TRBJ1-1
cdr3_aa: CASSERGENTEAFF

clone_size: .
v_call: TRBV2
j_call: TRBJ1-3
cdr3_aa: CASRLQTAAGNTIYF

clone_size: once
v_call: TRBV4-2
j_call: TRBJ1-1
cdr3_aa: CASTPRDGNSNTEAFF

clone_size: .
v_call: TRBV5-1
j_call: TRBJ1-1
cdr3_aa: CASSSPTGATEAFF

clone_size: once
v_call: TRBV27
j_call: TRBJ2-3
cdr3_aa: CASSGGGDTQYF

clone_size: .
v_call: TRBV4-1
j_call: TRBJ2-7
cdr3_aa: CASSQDTWLKSSYEQYF

clone_size: .
v_call: TRBV29-1
j_call: TRBJ2-7
cdr3_aa: CSVMGAGELYEQYF

clone_size: .
v_call: TRBV29-1
j_call: TRBJ1-2
cdr3_aa: CSLQGAYGYTF

clone_size: .
v_call: TRBV6-6
j_call: TRBJ2-7
cdr3_aa: CASSYGVAGVGEQYF

clone_size: few
v_call: TRBV2
j_call: TRBJ1-1
cdr3_aa: CASSANTEAFF

clone_size: .
v_call: TRBV7-2
j_call: TRBJ1-3
cdr3_aa: CASSPIGGFFSGNTIYF

clone_size: .
v_call: TRBV27
j_call: TRBJ2-7
cdr3_aa: CASSYGATYEQYF

clone_size: once
v_call: TRBV7-2
j_call: TRBJ2-7
cdr3_aa: CASSLVGGRIDEQYF

clone_size: .
v_call: TRBV4-3
j_call: TRBJ1-1
cdr3_aa: CASSQVLGGDTEAFF

clone_size: .
v_call: TRBV4-1
j_call: TRBJ2-3
cdr3_aa: CASSQVASGSTDTQYF

clone_size: .
v_call: TRBV4-3
j_call: TRBJ2-3
cdr3_aa: CASSQDAGPGSADTQYF

clone_size: once
v_call: TRBV27
j_call: TRBJ2-5
cdr3_aa: CASGGLRQETQYF

clone_size: .
v_call: TRBV28
j_call: TRBJ2-3
cdr3_aa: CASSSRHVPYPAGDTQYF

clone_size: once
v_call: TRBV29-1
j_call: TRBJ2-1
cdr3_aa: CSVETRGRSSYNEQFF

clone_size: .
v_call: TRBV4-2
j_call: TRBJ1-1
cdr3_aa: CASSQERPGDSGNTEAFF

clone_size: .
v_call: TRBV6-1
j_call: TRBJ1-2
cdr3_aa: CASSDRTATFNYGYTF

clone_size: .
v_call: TRBV4-3
j_call: TRBJ2-3
cdr3_aa: CASSPSRWREELDTQYF

clone_size: .
v_call: TRBV6-5
j_call: TRBJ2-2
cdr3_aa: CASSYGANTGELFF

clone_size: .
v_call: TRBV7-9
j_call: TRBJ2-1
cdr3_aa: CASRSTSSYNEQFF

clone_size: .
v_call: TRBV6-1
j_call: TRBJ2-2
cdr3_aa: CASSDWRLGSGELFF

clone_size: .
v_call: TRBV27
j_call: TRBJ2-7
cdr3_aa: CASSPRTGQYEQYF

clone_size: .
v_call: TRBV11-2
j_call: TRBJ1-1
cdr3_aa: CASSLPQGVNTEAFF

clone_size: .
v_call: TRBV4-3
j_call: TRBJ2-4
cdr3_aa: CASSQAGRGNIQYF

clone_size: .
v_call: TRBV7-9
j_call: TRBJ2-7
cdr3_aa: CASSAGTLSYEQYF

clone_size: .
v_call: TRBV9
j_call: TRBJ2-3
cdr3_aa: CASSVTRTRGGTDTQYF